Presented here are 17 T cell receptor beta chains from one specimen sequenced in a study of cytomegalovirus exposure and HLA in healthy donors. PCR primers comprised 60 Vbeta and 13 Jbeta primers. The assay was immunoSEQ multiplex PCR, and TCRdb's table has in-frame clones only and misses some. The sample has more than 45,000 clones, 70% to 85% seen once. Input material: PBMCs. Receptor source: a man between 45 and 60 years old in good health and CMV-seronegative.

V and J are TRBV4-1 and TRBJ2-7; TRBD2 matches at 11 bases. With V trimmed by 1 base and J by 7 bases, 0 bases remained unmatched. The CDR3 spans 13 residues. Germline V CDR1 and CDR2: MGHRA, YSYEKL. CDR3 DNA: TGCGCCAGCAGCCAAGGACTAGCGGGGGAGCAGTACTTC. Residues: CASSQGLAGEQYF.

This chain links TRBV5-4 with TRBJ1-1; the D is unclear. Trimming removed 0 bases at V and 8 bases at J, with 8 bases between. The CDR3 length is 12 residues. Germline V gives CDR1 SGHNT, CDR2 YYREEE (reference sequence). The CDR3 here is CASSLGLAEAFF. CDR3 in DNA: TGTGCCAGCAGCTTGGGGTTAGCAGAAGCTTTCTTT.

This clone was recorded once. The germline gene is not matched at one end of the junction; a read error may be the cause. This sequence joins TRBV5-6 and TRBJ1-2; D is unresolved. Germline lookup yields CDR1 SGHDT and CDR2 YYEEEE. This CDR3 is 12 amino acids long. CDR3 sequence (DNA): TGTGCCAGCACCCGGGTGGAGCGGGAGGCGGCCTTC. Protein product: CASTRVEREAAF. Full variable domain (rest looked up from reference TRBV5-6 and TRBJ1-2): DAGVTQSPTHLIKTRGQQVTLRCSPKSGHDTVSWYQQALGQGPQFIFQYYEEEERQRGNFPDRFSGHQFPNYSSELNVNALLLGDSALYLCASTRVEREAAFGSGTRLTVV.

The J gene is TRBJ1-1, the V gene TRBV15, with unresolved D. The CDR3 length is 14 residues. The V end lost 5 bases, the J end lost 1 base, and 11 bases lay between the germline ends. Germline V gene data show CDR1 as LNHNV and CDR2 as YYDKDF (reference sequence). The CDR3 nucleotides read TGTGCCACCAGCCCAGGTGGGTGGAACACTGAAGCTTTCTTT. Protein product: CATSPGGWNTEAFF. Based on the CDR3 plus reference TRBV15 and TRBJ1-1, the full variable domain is DAMVIQNPRYQVTQFGKPVTLSCSQTLNHNVMYWYQQKSSQAPKLLFHYYDKDFNNEADTPDNFQSRRPNTSFCFLDIRSPGLGDTAMYLCATSPGGWNTEAFFGQGTRLTVV.

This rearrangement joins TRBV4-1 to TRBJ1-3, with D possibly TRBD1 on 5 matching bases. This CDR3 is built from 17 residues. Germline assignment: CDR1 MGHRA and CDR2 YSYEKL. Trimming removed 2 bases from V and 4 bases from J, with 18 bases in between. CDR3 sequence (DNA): TGCGCCAGCAGCCAAAGTGTGGTTAGGGGCCCCGGAAACACCATATATTTT. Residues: CASSQSVVRGPGNTIYF.

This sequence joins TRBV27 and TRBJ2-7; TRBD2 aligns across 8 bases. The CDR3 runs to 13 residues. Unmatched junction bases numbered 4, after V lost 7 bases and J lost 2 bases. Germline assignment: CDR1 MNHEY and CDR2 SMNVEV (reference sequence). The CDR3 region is CASMGTSTYEQYF. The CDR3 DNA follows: TGTGCCAGCATGGGGACTAGTACCTACGAGCAGTACTTC.

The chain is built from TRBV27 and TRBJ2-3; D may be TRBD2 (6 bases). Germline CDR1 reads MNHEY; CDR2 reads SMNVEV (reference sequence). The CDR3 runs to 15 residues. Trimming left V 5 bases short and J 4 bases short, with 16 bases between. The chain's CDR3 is CASSIAGRASDTQYF. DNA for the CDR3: TGTGCCAGCAGTATCGCGGGAAGGGCCTCAGATACGCAGTATTTT.

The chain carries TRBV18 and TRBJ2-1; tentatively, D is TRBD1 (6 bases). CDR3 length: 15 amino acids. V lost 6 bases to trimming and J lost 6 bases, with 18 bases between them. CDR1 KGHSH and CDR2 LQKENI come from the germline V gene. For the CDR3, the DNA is TGTGCCAGCTCCCTGACAGGCTTGACCCCCAATGAGCAGTTCTTC. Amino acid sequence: CASSLTGLTPNEQFF.

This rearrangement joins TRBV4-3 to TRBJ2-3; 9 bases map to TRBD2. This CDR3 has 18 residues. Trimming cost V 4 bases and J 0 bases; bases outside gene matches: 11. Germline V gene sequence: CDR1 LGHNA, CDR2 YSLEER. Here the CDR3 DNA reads TGCGCCAGCAGCCCCCGGGTTAGCGGGGGCTCTAGCACAGATACGCAGTATTTT. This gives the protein CASSPRVSGGSSTDTQYF.

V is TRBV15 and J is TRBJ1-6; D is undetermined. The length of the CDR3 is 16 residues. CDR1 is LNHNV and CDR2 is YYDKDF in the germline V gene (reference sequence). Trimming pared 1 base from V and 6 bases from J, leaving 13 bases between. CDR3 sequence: CATSRGRAELNSPLHF. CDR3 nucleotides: TGTGCCACCAGCAGAGGGAGGGCAGAGCTTAATTCACCCCTCCACTTT. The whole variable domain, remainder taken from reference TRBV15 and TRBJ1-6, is DAMVIQNPRYQVTQFGKPVTLSCSQTLNHNVMYWYQQKSSQAPKLLFHYYDKDFNNEADTPDNFQSRRPNTSFCFLDIRSPGLGDTAMYLCATSRGRAELNSPLHFGNGTRLTVT.

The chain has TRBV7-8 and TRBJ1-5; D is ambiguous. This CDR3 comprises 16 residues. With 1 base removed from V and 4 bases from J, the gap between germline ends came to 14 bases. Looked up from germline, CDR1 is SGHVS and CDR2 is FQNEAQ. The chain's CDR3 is CASSLVEVGGNQPQHF. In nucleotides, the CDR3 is TGTGCCAGCAGCTTAGTGGAAGTCGGAGGGAATCAGCCCCAGCATTTT.

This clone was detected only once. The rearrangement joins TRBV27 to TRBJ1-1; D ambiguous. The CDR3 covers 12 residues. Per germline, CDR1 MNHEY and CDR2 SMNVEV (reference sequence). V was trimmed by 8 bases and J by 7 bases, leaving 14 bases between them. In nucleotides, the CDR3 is TGTGCCAGCGGTGAGTTTTACGGTGAAGCTTTCTTT. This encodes CASGEFYGEAFF.

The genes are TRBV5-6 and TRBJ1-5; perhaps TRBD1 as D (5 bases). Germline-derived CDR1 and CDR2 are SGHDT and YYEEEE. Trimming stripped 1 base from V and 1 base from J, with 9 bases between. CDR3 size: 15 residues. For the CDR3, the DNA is TGTGCCAGCAGCTTGCAGGGTGGGAGCAATCAGCCCCAGCATTTT. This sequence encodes CASSLQGGSNQPQHF.

CDR3 nucleotides: TGCGCCAGCAGCTCGGGACTAACCACAGATACGCAGTATTTT. This gives the protein CASSSGLTTDTQYF. The chain links TRBV5-1 to TRBJ2-3; 7 bases fit TRBD2. The CDR3 spans 14 residues. The V and J ends lost 3 bases and 2 bases, in that order; junction bases with no gene match: 3. Germline V gene lookup returns CDR1 SGHRS and CDR2 YFSETQ.

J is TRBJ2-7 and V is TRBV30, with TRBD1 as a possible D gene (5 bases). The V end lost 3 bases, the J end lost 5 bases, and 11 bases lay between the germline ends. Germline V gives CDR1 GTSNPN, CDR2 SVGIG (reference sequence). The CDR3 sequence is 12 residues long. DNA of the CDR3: TGTGCCTGGAGCGTGGGGCCCAACGAGCAGTACTTC. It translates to CAWSVGPNEQYF.

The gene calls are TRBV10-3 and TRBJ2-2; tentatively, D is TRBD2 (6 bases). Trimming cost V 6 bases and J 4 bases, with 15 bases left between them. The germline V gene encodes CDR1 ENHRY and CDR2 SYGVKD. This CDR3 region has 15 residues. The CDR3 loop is CAISIGGGGTGELFF. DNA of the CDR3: TGTGCCATCAGCATAGGTGGGGGAGGCACCGGGGAGCTGTTTTTT.

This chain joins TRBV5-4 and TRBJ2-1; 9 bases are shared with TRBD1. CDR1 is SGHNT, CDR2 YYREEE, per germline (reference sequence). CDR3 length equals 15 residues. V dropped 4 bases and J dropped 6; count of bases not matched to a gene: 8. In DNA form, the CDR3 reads TGTGCCAGCAGCCGGCCGGGACAGGGTGCCAATGAGCAGTTCTTC. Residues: CASSRPGQGANEQFF.